The entry below gives a single T cell receptor (beta chain) sequence along with its context. Antigen unknown. The data originate from a study of shared clonotypes between healthy human individuals. V lost 5 bases and J lost 2; bases outside the gene matches: 1. Germline CDR1 reads GTSNPN; CDR2 reads SVGIG (reference sequence). The CDR3 sequence is 13 residues long. Findings and caveats of the study: About 5% was the fraction of naive CD4 clonotypes found shared across several donors. Clonotypes shared by all four donors outscored non-shared clonotypes in generation probability.

Clones were sequenced by immunoSEQ multiplex PCR, and TCRdb holds only the in-frame ones, with some missing. The table has over a million clones, roughly 96% seen once. The sequenced material came from naive CD4+ T cells sorted from blood. Subset noted: CD45RA+ positively selected. The TCR sequence derives from a man aged 25-45 years in good health. This sequence joins TRBV30 and TRBJ2-1, with TRBD2 identical over 9 bases. The CDR3 bases are TGTGCCTGGGTAGCGGGAGCCTACAATGAGCAGTTCTTC. This gives the protein CAWVAGAYNEQFF.